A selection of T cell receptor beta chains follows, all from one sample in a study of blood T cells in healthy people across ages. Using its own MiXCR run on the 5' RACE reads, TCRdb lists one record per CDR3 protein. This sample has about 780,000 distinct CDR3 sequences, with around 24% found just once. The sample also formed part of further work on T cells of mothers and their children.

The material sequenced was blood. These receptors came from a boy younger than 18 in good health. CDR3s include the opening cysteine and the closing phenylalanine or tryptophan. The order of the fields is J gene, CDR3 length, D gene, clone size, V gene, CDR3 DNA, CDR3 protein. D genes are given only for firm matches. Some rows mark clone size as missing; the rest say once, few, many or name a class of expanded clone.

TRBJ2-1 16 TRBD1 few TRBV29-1 TGCAGCCTGTTGGGGACCGGACAGGGGGCTATCTATGAGCAGTTCTTC CSLLGTGQGAIYEQFF
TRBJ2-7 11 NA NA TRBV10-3 TGTGCCATCAGTGAGGGGGGCGAGCAGTACTTC CAISEGGEQYF
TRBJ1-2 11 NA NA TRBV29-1 TGCAGCGTTGCTGGGAACTATGGCTACACCTTC CSVAGNYGYTF
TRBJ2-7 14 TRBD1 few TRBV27 TGTGCCAGCGGTTTGACAGGGGAATCCTACGAGCAGTACTTC CASGLTGESYEQYF
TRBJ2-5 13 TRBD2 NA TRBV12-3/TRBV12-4 TGTGCCAGCAGCTATACTAGCGCGGAGACCCAGTACTTC CASSYTSAETQYF
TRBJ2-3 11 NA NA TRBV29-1 TGCAGCGCTACTAGATCCGATACGCAGTATTTT CSATRSDTQYF
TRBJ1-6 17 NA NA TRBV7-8 TGTGCCAGCAGCTTAGCAGCTGGGGGCACTTATAATTCACCCCTCCACTTT CASSLAAGGTYNSPLHF
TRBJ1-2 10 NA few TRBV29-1 TGCAGCGTTGAGAGCTATGGCTACACCTTC CSVESYGYTF
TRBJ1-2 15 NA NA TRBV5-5 TGTGCCAGCAGCTTGGATGAGGCGAGGAACTATGGCTACACCTTC CASSLDEARNYGYTF
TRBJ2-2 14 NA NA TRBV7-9 TGTGCCAGCAGCAAGACAGGGAACACCGGGGAGCTGTTTTTT CASSKTGNTGELFF
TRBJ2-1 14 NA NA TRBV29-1 TGCAGCGGCAGAAGGGCAGGGAGAGGAAATGAGCAGTTCTTC CSGRRAGRGNEQFF
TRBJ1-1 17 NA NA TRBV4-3 TGCGCCAGCAGCCAAGACCCTGACCACATGGGGGGCACTGAAGCTTTCTTT CASSQDPDHMGGTEAFF
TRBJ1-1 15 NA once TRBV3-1 TGTGCCATCAGCCAAGAAGACAATTTAAACACTGAAGCTTTCTTT CAISQEDNLNTEAFF
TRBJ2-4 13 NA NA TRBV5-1 TGCGCCAGTACGGGACTAGCCAAAAACATTCAGTACTTC CASTGLAKNIQYF
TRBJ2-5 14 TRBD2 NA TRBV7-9 TGTGCCAGCGCCAGTCCCGGCGGGGGGGAGACCCAGTACTTC CASASPGGGETQYF
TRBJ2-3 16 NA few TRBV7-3 TGTGCCAGCAGCTTCCAAACCCCAGGACGCACAGATACGCAGTATTTT CASSFQTPGRTDTQYF
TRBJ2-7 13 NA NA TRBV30 TGTGCCTGGAGACCCCACAGTAACCACGAGCAGTACTTC CAWRPHSNHEQYF
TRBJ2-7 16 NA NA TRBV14 TGTGCCAGCAGCCAAGAGGGTTGGGGAGGCTCCTACGAGCAGTACTTC CASSQEGWGGSYEQYF
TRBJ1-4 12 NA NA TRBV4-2 TGTGCCAGCAGACAGAATAATGAAAAACTGTTTTTT CASRQNNEKLFF
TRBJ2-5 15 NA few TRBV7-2 TGTGCCAGCAGCCCCCCGGGGGTAGTCGGGGAGACCCAGTACTTC CASSPPGVVGETQYF
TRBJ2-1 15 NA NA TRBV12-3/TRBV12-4 TGTGCCAGCAGTACTCGGTCAGGGACCTACAATGAGCAGTTCTTC CASSTRSGTYNEQFF
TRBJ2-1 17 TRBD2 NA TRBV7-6 TGTGCCAGCAGCTTATCTACTAGCGGGGGGTTCCCCGGCGAGCAGTTCTTC CASSLSTSGGFPGEQFF
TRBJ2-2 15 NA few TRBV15 TGTGCCACCAGCAGGAGGGAGGTCAACACCGGGGAGCTGTTTTTT CATSRREVNTGELFF
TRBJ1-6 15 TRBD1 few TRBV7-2 TGTGCCAGCAGCAAGAGGACAGGGGGGGGTTCACCCCTCCACTTT CASSKRTGGGSPLHF
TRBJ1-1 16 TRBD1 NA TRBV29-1 TGCAGCGTAAGCCCGGGACAGGGGGCGGGGAACACTGAAGCTTTCTTT CSVSPGQGAGNTEAFF
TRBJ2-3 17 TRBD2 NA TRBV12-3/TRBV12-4 TGTGCCAGCAGTTTGTTAGGGTTGTCGGGACTAGCAGATACGCAGTATTTT CASSLLGLSGLADTQYF
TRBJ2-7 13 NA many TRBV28 TGTGCCAGCAGTCCGTCGGATTCCTACGAGCAGTACTTC CASSPSDSYEQYF
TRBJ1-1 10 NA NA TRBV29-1 TGCAGCGTTGTCCGGGGCTTGGCTTTCTTT CSVVRGLAFF
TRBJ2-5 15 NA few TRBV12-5 TGTGCTAGTGGGATACAGACAGGCCCTCAAGAGACCCAGTACTTC CASGIQTGPQETQYF
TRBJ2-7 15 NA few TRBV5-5 TGTGCCAGCAGCTTGGAGGGGGGACAGTTTTACGAGCAGTACTTC CASSLEGGQFYEQYF
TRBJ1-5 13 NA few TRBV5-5 TGTGCCAGCAGCTTGAGTTATAATCAGCCCCAGCATTTT CASSLSYNQPQHF
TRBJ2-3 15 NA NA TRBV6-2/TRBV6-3 TGTGCCAGCAGTTACTCGAGGGAGTCCACAGATACGCAGTATTTT CASSYSRESTDTQYF
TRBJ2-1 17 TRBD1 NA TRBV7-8 TGTGCCAGCAGCCTCCTGGGTGGAGGGACAGGGTACAATGAGCAGTTCTTC CASSLLGGGTGYNEQFF
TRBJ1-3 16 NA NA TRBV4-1 TGCGCCAGCAGCCAGAGGGGTCTGGGAACTGGAAACACCATATATTTT CASSQRGLGTGNTIYF
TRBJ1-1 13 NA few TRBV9 TGTGCCAGCAGCGTAGCCCAGAACACTGAAGCTTTCTTT CASSVAQNTEAFF
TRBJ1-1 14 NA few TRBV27 TGTGCCAGCAGTCCCGGGGGGGGGAGAACTGAAGCTTTCTTT CASSPGGGRTEAFF
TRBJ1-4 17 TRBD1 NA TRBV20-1 TGCAGTGCTCCCCGGGACAGGGCCCGTGGGACTAATGAAAAACTGTTTTTT CSAPRDRARGTNEKLFF
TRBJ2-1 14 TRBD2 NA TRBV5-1 TGCGCCAGCAGCAACGGCGGGGGATTGAATGAGCAGTTCTTC CASSNGGGLNEQFF
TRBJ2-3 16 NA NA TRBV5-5 TGTGCCAGCAGCTTGAGAGCTGGGGACACGGGGGATACGCAGTATTTT CASSLRAGDTGDTQYF
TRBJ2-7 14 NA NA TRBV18 TGTGCCAGCTCTGGACAGGGAGGGGCCTACGAGCAGTACTTC CASSGQGGAYEQYF
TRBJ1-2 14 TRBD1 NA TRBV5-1 TGCGCCAGCAGCCCAGGACAGGAAGGCTATGGCTACACCTTC CASSPGQEGYGYTF
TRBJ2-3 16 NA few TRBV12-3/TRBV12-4 TGTGCCAGCACCGACCGTAGCGGAACTAGCACAGATACGCAGTATTTT CASTDRSGTSTDTQYF
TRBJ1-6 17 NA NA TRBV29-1 TGCAGCGTTGAGGTGGAGGGTTCGAGCTCCTATAATTCACCCCTCCACTTT CSVEVEGSSSYNSPLHF
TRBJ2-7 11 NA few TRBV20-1 TGCAGTGCTAGAGATTTGTACGAGCAGTACTTC CSARDLYEQYF
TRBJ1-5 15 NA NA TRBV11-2 TGTGCCAGCAGCTTAGATTTCCTCGGGGATCAGCCCCAGCATTTT CASSLDFLGDQPQHF
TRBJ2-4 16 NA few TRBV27 TGTGCCAGCAGTGATACTACCGGGGCTAGAAAAAGGATTCAGTACTTC CASSDTTGARKRIQYF
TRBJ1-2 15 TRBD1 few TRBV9 TGTGCCAGCAGCATCAGCTGGACAGGGGATTATGGCTACACCTTC CASSISWTGDYGYTF
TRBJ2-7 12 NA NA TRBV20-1 TGCAGTGCTAGGGCACAGGCATACGAGCAGTACTTC CSARAQAYEQYF
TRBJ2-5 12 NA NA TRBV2 TGTGCCAGTGCTGGGTTAGGAGAGACCCAGTACTTC CASAGLGETQYF
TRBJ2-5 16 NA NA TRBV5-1 TGCGCCAGCAGCCTTCCGGGGCAGGCCAGTCTGGAGACCCAGTACTTC CASSLPGQASLETQYF
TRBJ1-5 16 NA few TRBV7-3 TGTGCCAGCAGCTTAACTTTCGGGTATAGCAATCAGCCCCAGCATTTT CASSLTFGYSNQPQHF
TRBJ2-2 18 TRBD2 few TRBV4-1 TGCGCCAGCAGCCAAGTATACTCGGGGGGACCGAACACCGGGGAGCTGTTTTTT CASSQVYSGGPNTGELFF
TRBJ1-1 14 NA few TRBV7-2 TGTGCCAGCAGCTTAGCCCTTCTCTCGTTAGAAGCTTTCTTT CASSLALLSLEAFF
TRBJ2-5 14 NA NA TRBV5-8 TGTGCCAGCAGCCACAAGGGTCGGCAAGAGACCCAGTACTTC CASSHKGRQETQYF
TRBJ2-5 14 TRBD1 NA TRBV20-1 TGCAGTGCCCTGGACAGGGGCGACCAGAGGCCCCAGTACTTC CSALDRGDQRPQYF